This paragraph reports one T cell receptor (beta chain). This clonotype was recorded at least ten times. Its antigen is unknown. No quality values exist for individual bases; no much larger clone is one base distant. The data originate from a study of early T cells in non-severe SARS-CoV-2 infection (dated by TCRdb to the early 2020s). For the study in its entirety: TCR sequencing used bulk RNA from unsorted whole blood, so alpha and beta chains could not be paired.

Overall results and qualifications from the work: VDJdb matching was skewed toward anti-spike CD8 responses and likely underestimated virus-specific expansions by missing private and CD4 specificities.

A case-control design nested within a healthcare worker cohort in London, UK, was used, with weekly nasopharyngeal swab PCR tests and blood sampling performed. Between 23 and 31 March 2020, the week of the UK lockdown, healthcare workers were enrolled and then followed up weekly for as long as 16 weeks. Looking up the germline V gene yields CDR1 SGHDN and CDR2 FVKESK. Trimming leaves V shorter by 0 bases and J shorter by 5 bases, with the junction holding 2 bases beyond the gene matches. Taken from cysteine to phenylalanine, the CDR3 has 14 residues. Here the CDR3 DNA is all that survives: 42 bases in frame from base 1. Library method: 5' RACE. Sequencing used a NextSeq 500. To correct for sequencing error and PCR bias, the TCR library protocol tagged individual cDNA molecules with unique molecular identifiers. Both TCR alpha and beta chains were sequenced, and tight co-correlation was observed between alpha and beta sequence abundances in each sample. The authors processed their data as follows. Decombinator V4 was used to annotate the V gene, J gene and CDR3 of the TCR sequences. TCRs were defined as expanded if a significant change between any two time points was detected under a Poisson model with p below 0.0001. TCR abundances were normalised to the total number of TCRs sequenced in each sample and reported as counts per million. MAIT TCRs were defined by TRAV1-2 paired with TRAJ12, TRAJ20 or TRAJ33, and iNKT TCRs by TRAV10 paired with TRAJ18. VDJdb, accessed 1 November 2021, was searched for CMV, EBV and SARS-CoV-2 annotated TCRs, excluding TCRs annotated for multiple antigens. The public reads were run again by TCRdb, first through fastp at Q25 and then through MiXCR, and only productive beta chains were kept. CDR3 protein sequences are deduplicated, and each keeps its most common genes and DNA. For this entry, the V and J calls and clone size follow TCRdb and not the study's own pipeline. Present in this sample are roughly 120,000 distinct CDR3 sequences, 15% of which were seen just once. The top ten clones comprise around a fifth of the sample.

Recombination linked TRBV14 to TRBJ2-3, and 7 bases in between align with TRBD1. Input material: whole blood. The receptor comes from an adult who was a healthcare worker with PCR-confirmed SARS-CoV-2 infection or an uninfected control (not recorded which). The CDR3 in this case is CASSQDYRGDTQYF. The DNA sequence follows: TGTGCCAGCAGCCAAGATTACAGGGGAGATACGCAGTATTTT.